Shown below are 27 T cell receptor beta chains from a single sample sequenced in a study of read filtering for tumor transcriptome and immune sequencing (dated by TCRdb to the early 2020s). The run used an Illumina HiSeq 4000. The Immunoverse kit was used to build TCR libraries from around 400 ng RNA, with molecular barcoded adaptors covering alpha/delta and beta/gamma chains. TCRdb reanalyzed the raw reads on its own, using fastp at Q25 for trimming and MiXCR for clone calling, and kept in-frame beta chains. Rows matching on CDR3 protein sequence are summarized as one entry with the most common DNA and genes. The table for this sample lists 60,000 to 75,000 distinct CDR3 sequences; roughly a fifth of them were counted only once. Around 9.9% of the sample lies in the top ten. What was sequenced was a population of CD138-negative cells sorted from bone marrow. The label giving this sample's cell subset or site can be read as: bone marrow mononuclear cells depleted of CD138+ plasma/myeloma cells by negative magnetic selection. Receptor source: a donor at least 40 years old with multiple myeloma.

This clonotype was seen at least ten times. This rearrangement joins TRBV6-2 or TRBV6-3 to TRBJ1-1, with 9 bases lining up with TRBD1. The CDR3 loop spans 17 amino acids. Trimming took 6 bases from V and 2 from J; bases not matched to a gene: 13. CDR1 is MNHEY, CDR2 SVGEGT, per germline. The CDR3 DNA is TGTGCCAGCAGAGATGAACAGGGGGCGCCGATCAACACTGAAGCTTTCTTT. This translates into CASRDEQGAPINTEAFF.

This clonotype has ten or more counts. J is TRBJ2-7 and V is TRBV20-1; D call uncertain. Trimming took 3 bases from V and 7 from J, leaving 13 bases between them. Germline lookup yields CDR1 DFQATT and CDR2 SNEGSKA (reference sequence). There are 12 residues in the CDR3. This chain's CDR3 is CSARGLLDEQYF. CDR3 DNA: TGCAGTGCTAGGGGCCTCCTGGATGAGCAGTACTTC.

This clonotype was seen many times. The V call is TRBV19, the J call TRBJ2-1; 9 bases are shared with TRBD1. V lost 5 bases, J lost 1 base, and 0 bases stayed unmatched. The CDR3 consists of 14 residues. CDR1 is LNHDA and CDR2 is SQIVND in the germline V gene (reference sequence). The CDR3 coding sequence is TGTGCCAGTAGTGGGACAGGGTCCTACAATGAGCAGTTCTTC. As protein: CASSGTGSYNEQFF.

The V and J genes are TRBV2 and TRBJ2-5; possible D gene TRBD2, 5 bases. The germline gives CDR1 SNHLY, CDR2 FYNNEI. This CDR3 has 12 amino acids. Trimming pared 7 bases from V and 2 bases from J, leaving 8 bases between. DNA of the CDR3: TGTGCCAGCACCGGGATTCAAGAGACCCAGTACTTC. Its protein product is CASTGIQETQYF.

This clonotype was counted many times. CDR3 in amino acids: CASSLQTASDTQYF. CDR3 DNA: TGTGCCAGCAGCCTGCAGACAGCGTCAGATACGCAGTATTTT. The chain links TRBV7-2 to TRBJ2-3; possible D gene TRBD1, 5 bases. This CDR3 has 14 residues. The germline V gene encodes CDR1 SGHTA and CDR2 FQGNSA. V gave up 5 bases and J gave up 4 bases, with 13 bases separating them.

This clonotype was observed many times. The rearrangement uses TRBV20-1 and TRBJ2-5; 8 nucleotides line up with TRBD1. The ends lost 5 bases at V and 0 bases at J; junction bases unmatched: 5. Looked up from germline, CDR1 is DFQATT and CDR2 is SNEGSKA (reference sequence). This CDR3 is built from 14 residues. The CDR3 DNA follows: TGCAGTGCTCCCAGGACAGGGAACCAAGAGACCCAGTACTTC. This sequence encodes CSAPRTGNQETQYF.

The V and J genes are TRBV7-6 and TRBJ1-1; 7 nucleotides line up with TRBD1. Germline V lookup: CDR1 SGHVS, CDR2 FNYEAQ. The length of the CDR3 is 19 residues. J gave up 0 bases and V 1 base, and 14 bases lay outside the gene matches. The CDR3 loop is CASSLGALRAGGMNTEAFF. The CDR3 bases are TGTGCCAGCAGCTTAGGAGCTCTCAGGGCAGGGGGAATGAACACTGAAGCTTTCTTT.

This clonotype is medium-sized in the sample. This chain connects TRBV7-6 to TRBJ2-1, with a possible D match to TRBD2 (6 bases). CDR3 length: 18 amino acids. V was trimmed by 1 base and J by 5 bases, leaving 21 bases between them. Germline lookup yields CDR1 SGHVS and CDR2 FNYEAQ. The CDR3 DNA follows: TGTGCCAGCAGCTTAGTAGAGGAGGGGCGCCCGATTGACAATGAGCAGTTCTTC. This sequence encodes CASSLVEEGRPIDNEQFF.

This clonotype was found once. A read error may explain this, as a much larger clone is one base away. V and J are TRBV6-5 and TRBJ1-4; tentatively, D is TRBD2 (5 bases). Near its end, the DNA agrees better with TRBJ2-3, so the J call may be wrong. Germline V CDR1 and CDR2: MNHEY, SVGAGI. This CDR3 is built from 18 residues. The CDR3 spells CASSYVRGTIFEGDTQYF. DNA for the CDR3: TGTGCCAGCAGTTACGTTCGGGGAACAATCTTCGAAGGGGATACGCAGTATTTT.

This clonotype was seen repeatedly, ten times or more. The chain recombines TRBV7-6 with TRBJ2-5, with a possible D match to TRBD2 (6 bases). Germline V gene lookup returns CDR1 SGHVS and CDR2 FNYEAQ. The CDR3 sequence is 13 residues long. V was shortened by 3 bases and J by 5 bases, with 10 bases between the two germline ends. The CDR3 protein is CASSFRGDETQYF. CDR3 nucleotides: TGTGCCAGCAGCTTCCGCGGGGATGAGACCCAGTACTTC. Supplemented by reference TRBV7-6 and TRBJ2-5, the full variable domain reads GAGVSQSPRYKVTKRGQDVALRCDPISGHVSLYWYRQALGQGPEFLTYFNYEAQQDKSGLPNDRFSAERPEGSISTLTIQRTEQRDSAMYRCASSFRGDETQYFGPGTRLLVL.

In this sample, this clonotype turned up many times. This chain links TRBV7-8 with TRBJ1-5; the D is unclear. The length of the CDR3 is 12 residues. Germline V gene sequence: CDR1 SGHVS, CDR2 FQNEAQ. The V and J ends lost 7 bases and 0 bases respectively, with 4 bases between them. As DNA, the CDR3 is TGTGCCAGCACAAATAGCAATCAGCCCCAGCATTTT. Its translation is CASTNSNQPQHF.

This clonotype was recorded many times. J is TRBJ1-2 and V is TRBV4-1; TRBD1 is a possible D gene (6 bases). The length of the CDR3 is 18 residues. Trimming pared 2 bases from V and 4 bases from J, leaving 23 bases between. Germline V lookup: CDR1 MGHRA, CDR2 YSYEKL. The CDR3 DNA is TGCGCCAGCAGCCAACCCCCGCCCGGGGGGGGCAGGAGCTATGGCTACACCTTC. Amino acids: CASSQPPPGGGRSYGYTF.

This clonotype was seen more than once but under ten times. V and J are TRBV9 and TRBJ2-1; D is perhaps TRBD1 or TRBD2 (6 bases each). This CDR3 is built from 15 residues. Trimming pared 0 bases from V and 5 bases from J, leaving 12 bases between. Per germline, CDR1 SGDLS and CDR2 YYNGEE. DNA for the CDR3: TGTGCCAGCAGCGTAGGGAAGGGGGGTCACAATGAGCAGTTCTTC. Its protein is CASSVGKGGHNEQFF.

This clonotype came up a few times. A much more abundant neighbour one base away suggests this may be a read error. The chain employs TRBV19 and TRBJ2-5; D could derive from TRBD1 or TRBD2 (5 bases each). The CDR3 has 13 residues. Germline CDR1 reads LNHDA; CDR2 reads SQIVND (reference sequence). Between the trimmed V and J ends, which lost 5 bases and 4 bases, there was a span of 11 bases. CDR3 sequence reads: CASSPGRGETQYF. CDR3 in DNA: TGTGCCAGTAGTCCGGGGCGAGGAGAGACCCAGTACTTC.

CDR3 in amino acids: CASSLPSHTEAFF. CDR3 in DNA: TGTGCCAGCAGTTTGCCCAGCCACACTGAAGCTTTCTTT. V and J are TRBV12-3 or TRBV12-4 and TRBJ1-1; D unresolved. The CDR3 has 13 residues. The V gene lost 3 bases and the J gene lost 3 bases, with 8 bases spanning the gap.

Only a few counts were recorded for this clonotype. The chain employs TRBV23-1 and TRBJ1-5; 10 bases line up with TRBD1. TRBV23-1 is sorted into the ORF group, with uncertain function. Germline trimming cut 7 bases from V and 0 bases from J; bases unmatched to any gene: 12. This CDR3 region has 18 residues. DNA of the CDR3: TGCGCCAGCAAAAAATACCGGGACAGGGGTTATAGCAATCAGCCCCAGCATTTT. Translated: CASKKYRDRGYSNQPQHF.

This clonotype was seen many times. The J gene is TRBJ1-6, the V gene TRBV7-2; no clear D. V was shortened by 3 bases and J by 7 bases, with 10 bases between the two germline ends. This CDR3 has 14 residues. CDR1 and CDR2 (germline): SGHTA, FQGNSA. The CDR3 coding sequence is TGTGCCAGCAGCTTCGGACGGGGAAATTCACCCCTCCACTTT. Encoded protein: CASSFGRGNSPLHF. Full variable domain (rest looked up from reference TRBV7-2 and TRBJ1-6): GAGVSQSPSNKVTEKGKDVELRCDPISGHTALYWYRQSLGQGLEFLIYFQGNSAPDKSGLPSDRFSAERTGGSVSTLTIQRTQQEDSAVYLCASSFGRGNSPLHFGNGTRLTVT.

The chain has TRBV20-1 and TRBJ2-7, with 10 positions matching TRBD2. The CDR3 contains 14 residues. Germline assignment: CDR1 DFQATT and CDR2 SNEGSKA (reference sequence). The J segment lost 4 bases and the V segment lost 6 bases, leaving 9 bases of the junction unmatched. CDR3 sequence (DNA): TGCAGTGCCCTCCGAGGAGCGGGAGGGTACGAGCAGTACTTC. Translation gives CSALRGAGGYEQYF.

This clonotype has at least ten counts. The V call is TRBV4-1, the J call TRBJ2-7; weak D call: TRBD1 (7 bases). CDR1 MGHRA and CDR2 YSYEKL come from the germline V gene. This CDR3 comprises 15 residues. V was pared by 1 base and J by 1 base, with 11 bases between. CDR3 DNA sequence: TGCGCCAGCAGCCAAGGGAGGGGACAGTCCTACGAGCAGTACTTC. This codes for CASSQGRGQSYEQYF.

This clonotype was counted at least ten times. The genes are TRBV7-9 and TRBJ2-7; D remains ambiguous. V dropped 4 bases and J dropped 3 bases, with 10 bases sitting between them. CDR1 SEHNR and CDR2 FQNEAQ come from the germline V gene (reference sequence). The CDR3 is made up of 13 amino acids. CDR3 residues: CASSSVGLYEQYF. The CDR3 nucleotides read TGTGCCAGCAGCTCCGTCGGCCTCTACGAGCAGTACTTC.

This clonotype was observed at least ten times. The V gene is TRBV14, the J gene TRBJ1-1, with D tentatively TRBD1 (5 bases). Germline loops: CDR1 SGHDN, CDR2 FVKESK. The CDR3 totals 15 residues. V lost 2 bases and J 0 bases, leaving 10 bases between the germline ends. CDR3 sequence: CASSQLGTVNTEAFF. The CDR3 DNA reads TGTGCCAGCAGCCAATTAGGGACGGTGAACACTGAAGCTTTCTTT.

The CDR3 loop reads CASSPPPRQGTYNEQFF. Here the CDR3 DNA reads TGTGCCAGCAGTCCGCCCCCAAGACAGGGGACCTACAATGAGCAGTTCTTC. V gene TRBV28 combines with J gene TRBJ2-1, with TRBD1 matching over 8 bases. Per the germline V gene, CDR1 is MDHEN and CDR2 is SYDVKM. The CDR3 is 17 residues long. V trimming: 5 bases; J trimming: 2 bases; junction bases outside the gene matches: 11.

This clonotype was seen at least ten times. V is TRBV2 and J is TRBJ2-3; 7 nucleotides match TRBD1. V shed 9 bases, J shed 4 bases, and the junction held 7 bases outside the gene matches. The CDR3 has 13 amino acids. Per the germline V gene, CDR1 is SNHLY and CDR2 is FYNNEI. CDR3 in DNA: TGTGCCAGTGCGAACAGGGGCGCAGATACGCAGTATTTT. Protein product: CASANRGADTQYF.

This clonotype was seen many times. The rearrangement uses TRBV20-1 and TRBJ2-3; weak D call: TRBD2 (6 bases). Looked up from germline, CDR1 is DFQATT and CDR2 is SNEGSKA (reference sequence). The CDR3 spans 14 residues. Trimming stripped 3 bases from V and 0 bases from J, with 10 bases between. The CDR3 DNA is TGCAGTGCTAGCGCGGGGACCAGCACAGATACGCAGTATTTT. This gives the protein CSASAGTSTDTQYF.

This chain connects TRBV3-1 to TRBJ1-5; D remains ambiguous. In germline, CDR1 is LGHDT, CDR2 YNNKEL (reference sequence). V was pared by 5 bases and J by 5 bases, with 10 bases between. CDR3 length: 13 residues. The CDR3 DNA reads TGTGCCAGCAGCAGAAAAGGGCATCAGCCCCAGCATTTT. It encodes CASSRKGHQPQHF.

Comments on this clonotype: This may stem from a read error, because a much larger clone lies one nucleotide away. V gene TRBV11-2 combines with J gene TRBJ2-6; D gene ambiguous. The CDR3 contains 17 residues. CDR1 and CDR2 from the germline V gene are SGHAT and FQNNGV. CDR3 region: CASSLAVASSGVNVLTF. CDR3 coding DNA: TGTGCCAGCAGCTTAGCGGTCGCCAGCTCTGGGGTCAACGTCCTGACTTTC.

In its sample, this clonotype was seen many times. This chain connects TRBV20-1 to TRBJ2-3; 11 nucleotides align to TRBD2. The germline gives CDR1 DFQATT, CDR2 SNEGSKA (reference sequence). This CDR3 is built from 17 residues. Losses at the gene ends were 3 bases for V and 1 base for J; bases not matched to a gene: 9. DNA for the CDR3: TGCAGTGCTAGCAATTCACTAGCGGGGGCCCGCACAGATACGCAGTATTTT. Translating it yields CSASNSLAGARTDTQYF.